Below, 5 T cell receptor beta chains from the same sample are listed, as sequenced in a study of T cell changes during pregnancy in multiple sclerosis. Method: immunoSEQ multiplex PCR; TCRdb's copy keeps in-frame clones and lacks some. The table has 80,000 to 100,000 clones, roughly 91% seen once. Sample: peripheral blood, taken after pregnancy. The receptors originated from a female donor in good health, enrolled as a control in a pregnancy study.

CDR3 region: CASSSWRNEQYF. The CDR3 bases are TGTGCCAGCAGCTCGTGGAGGAACGAGCAGTACTTC. The J gene is TRBJ2-7, the V gene TRBV7-2; D is perhaps TRBD2 (5 bases). Trimming took off 4 bases at V and 5 bases at J, with 9 bases between the two ends. The CDR3 extends over 12 amino acids. Germline CDR1 is SGHTA and CDR2 is FQGNSA.

V usage is TRBV5-1 and J usage is TRBJ1-5; maybe TRBD1 (6 bases). Germline lookup yields CDR1 SGHRS and CDR2 YFSETQ. The CDR3 spans 16 residues. Trimming pared 0 bases from V and 1 base from J, leaving 11 bases between. The CDR3 DNA sequence: TGCGCCAGCAGCTTGGAGGGGGTGTCGAGCAATCAGCCCCAGCATTTT. Protein product: CASSLEGVSSNQPQHF.

In nucleotides, the CDR3 is TGTGCCAGCAGCAAAGTGACGAGGACAGCAACTAATGAAAAACTGTTTTTT. This gives the protein CASSKVTRTATNEKLFF. The chain couples TRBV21-1 to TRBJ1-4; TRBD1, the table's D call, was not compared with the DNA. TRBV21-1 represents a pseudogene. The CDR3 is 17 amino acids.

This clone was counted a single time. The rearrangement joins TRBV4-3 to TRBJ1-2; 7 nucleotides line up with TRBD1. The germline V gene has CDR1 LGHNA and CDR2 YSLEER. The V and J ends lost 1 base and 0 bases, in that order; junction bases with no gene match: 2. CDR3 length equals 15 residues. The CDR3 DNA follows: TGCGCCAGCAGCCAAGGACAGGGTACTAACTATGGCTACACCTTC. The encoded protein is CASSQGQGTNYGYTF.

This chain joins TRBV5-6 and TRBJ1-3, with D tentatively TRBD1 (6 bases). The CDR3 spans 15 residues. CDR1 SGHDT and CDR2 YYEEEE come from the germline V gene. V dropped 0 bases and J dropped 0 bases, with 7 bases sitting between them. This CDR3 is CASSLARGSGNTIYF. The CDR3 DNA sequence: TGTGCCAGCAGCTTGGCCAGGGGCTCTGGAAACACCATATATTTT.